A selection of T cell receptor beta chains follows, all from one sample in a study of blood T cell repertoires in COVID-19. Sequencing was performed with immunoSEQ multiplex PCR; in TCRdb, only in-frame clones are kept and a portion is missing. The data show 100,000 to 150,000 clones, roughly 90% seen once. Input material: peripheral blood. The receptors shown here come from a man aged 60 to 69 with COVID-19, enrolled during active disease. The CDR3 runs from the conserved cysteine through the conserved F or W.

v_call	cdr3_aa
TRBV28	CASSLLDTAGANEKLFF
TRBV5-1	CASSLEGNSPLHF
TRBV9	CASSVAGGEGTEAFF
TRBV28	CASSLFTGEVETQYF
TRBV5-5	CASSSRDTNTEAFF
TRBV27	CASSNQRGKLFF
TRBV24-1	CATGTGGGQPQHF
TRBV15	CATSRRTGNIYGYTF
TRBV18	CASSQNKNTGELFF
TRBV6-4	CASSRDSNNEQFF
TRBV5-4	CASSLGGGGASYNEQFF
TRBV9	CASSLFGETGELFF
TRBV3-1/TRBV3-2	CASSQDRGKETQYF
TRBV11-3	CASSLDRQGGRYTF
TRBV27	CASSYKGWDRGQMNTEAFF
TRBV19	CASSSPGQGVYEQYF
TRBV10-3	CAINARSGNTIYF
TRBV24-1	CATSDSGTDGKETQYF
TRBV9	CASSTTGYEQYF
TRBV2	CASSEGGGPYEQYF
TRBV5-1	CASSPGGSYNEQFF
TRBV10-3	CAIRDGGNQPQHF
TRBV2	CASSEPGKSYNEQFF
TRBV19	CATSSGAYNEQFF
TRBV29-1	CSVGGLSGRADTQYF
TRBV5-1	CASSLGEGENEKLFF
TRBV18	CASSLGTPSSYEQYF
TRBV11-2	CASSTGESNTIYF
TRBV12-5	CASGLAGQGSNTGELFF
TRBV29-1	CSVGRQGGTDTQYF
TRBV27	CASSLSRYVQPQHF
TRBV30	CAWSVQGNEQFF
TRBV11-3	CASSHTGLETQYF
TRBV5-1	CASSLDSSYNEQFF
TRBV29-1	CSVGGAGQALNEQFF
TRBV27	CASTPGQGWYGYTF